This TCR beta chain was observed in a study of cytomegalovirus exposure and HLA in healthy donors. Study-level information: Early release data held tens of millions of unique TCRs from HLA-typed donors. Study observations and caveats: Upon later analysis, TCR association rates were observed to vary by HLA locus, being highest for DRB1 and lowest for HLA-C. In a later analysis, a genetic analysis reported fewer productive-TCR N-insertions in an Asian-associated ancestry cluster than the cohort average. Later work showed greater clonal expansion in HLA-associated TCR beta chains than in equally common others.

Turning to this clone: What it recognizes is unknown.

PCR used 60 Vbeta primers and 13 Jbeta primers. TCRdb keeps only in-frame clones here, not all; method: immunoSEQ multiplex PCR. The sample includes approximately 150,000 clones, about 70% of them seen just once. V shed 11 bases and J 3 bases; nucleotides not matched to a gene: 3. The CDR3 loop spans 13 amino acids. Germline CDR1 reads MNHNS; CDR2 reads SASEGT. The sequenced sample was PBMCs. The clonotype originates from a man aged 55 to 70 in good health and CMV-seronegative. V is TRBV6-1 and J is TRBJ2-7; 14 nucleotides agree with TRBD2. Here the CDR3 reads CAAGLAGGYEQYF. The DNA of the CDR3 is TGTGCCGCAGGACTAGCGGGGGGCTACGAGCAGTACTTC.